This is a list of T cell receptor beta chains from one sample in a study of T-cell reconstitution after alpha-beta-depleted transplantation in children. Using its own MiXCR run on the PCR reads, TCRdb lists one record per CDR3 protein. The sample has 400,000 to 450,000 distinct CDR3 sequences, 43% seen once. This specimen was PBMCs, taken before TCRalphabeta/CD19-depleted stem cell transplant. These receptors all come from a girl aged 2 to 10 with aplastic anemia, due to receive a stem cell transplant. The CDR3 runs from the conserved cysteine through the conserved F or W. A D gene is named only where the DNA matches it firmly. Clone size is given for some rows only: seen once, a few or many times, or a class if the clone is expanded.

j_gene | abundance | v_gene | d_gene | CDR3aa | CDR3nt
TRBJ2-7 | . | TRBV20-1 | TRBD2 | CSAREVAGAYEQYF | TGCAGTGCTAGAGAAGTAGCGGGGGCCTACGAGCAGTACTTC
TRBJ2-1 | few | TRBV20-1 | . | CSAPLAANPYNEQFF | TGCAGTGCCCCCCTAGCAGCTAACCCCTACAATGAGCAGTTCTTC
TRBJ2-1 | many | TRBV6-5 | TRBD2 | CASSYSDSGRGEQFF | TGTGCCAGCAGTTACTCGGATAGCGGGAGAGGTGAGCAGTTCTTC
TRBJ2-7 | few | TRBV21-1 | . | CASSTHGSTETSYEQYF | TGTGCCAGCAGCACCCACGGGTCGACTGAGACGAGTTACGAGCAGTACTTC
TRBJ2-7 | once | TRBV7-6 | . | CASSLVYRDKQYF | TGTGCCAGCAGCTTGGTCTACCGGGACAAGCAGTACTTC
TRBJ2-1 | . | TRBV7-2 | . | CASSLAGAGGNEQFF | TGTGCCAGCAGCTTAGCAGGAGCGGGCGGGAATGAGCAGTTCTTC
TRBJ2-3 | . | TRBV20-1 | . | CSALTVIGDTQYF | TGCAGTGCTCTGACGGTGATCGGGGATACGCAGTATTTT
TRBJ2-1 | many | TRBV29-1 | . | CSVSLGAGNEQFF | TGCAGCGTTTCACTGGGGGCAGGCAATGAGCAGTTCTTC
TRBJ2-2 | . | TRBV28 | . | CASSLPGVNTGELFF | TGTGCCAGCAGTTTGCCAGGGGTGAACACCGGGGAGCTGTTTTTT
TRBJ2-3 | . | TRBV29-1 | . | CSVEWQGTDTQYF | TGCAGCGTGGAATGGCAGGGAACAGATACGCAGTATTTT
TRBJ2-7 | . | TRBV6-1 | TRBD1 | CASSPQQGHSYEQYF | TGTGCCAGCAGTCCCCAACAGGGGCACTCCTACGAGCAGTACTTC
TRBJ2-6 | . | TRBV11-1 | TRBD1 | CASILRGTGRVGANVLTF | TGTGCCAGCATCCTCAGAGGGACAGGGCGGGTAGGGGCCAACGTCCTGACTTTC
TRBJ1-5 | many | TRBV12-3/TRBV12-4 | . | CASRLDSNQPQHF | TGTGCCAGCCGCCTCGATAGCAATCAGCCCCAGCATTTT
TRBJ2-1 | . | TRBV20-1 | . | CSARDRWDVNSYNEQFF | TGCAGTGCTAGAGACCGATGGGACGTAAACTCCTACAATGAGCAGTTCTTC
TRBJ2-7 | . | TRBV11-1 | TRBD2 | CASSPRAEGLAGGLFYEQYF | TGTGCCAGCAGCCCAAGAGCAGAGGGACTAGCGGGAGGTCTATTCTACGAGCAGTACTTC
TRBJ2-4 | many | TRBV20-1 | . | CSAPREAAAKNIQYF | TGCAGTGCTCCGCGGGAAGCGGCTGCCAAAAACATTCAGTACTTC
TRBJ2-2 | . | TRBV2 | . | CASSDGEPGELFF | TGTGCCAGCAGTGACGGGGAACCCGGGGAGCTGTTTTTT
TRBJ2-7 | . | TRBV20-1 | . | CSARGTGHYEQYF | TGCAGTGCTAGAGGCACGGGGCACTACGAGCAGTACTTC
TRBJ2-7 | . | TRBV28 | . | CASSLTDNSYEQYF | TGTGCCAGCAGCCTGACAGATAACTCCTACGAGCAGTACTTC
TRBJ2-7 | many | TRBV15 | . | CATSRVEGASYEQYF | TGTGCCACCAGCAGAGTGGAAGGGGCCTCCTACGAGCAGTACTTC
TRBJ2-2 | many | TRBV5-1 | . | CASSIQGNTGELFF | TGCGCCAGCAGCATACAGGGAAACACCGGGGAGCTGTTTTTT
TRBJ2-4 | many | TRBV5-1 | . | CASSLAQGRNIQYF | TGCGCCAGCAGCTTGGCGCAGGGGAGAAACATTCAGTACTTC
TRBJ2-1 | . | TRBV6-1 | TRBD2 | CASTLLASGGEERFF | TGTGCCAGCACCCTCCTGGCTAGCGGGGGTGAGGAGCGGTTCTTC
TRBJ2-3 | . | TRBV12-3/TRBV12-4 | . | CASSSGTKTQYF | TGTGCCAGCAGCTCCGGTACCAAGACGCAGTATTTT
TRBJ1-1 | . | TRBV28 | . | CASRQTGQEYTEAFF | TGTGCCAGCAGACAAACGGGGCAGGAATACACTGAAGCTTTCTTT
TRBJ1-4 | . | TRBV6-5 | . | CASSAGNEKLFF | TGTGCCAGCAGTGCGGGTAATGAAAAACTGTTTTTT
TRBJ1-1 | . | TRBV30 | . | CAWRKDSNTEAFF | TGTGCCTGGAGGAAGGACAGTAACACTGAAGCTTTCTTT
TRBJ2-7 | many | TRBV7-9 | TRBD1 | CASSSWTGLREQYF | TGTGCCAGCAGCTCCTGGACAGGGCTTCGCGAGCAGTACTTC
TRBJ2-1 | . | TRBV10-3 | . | CAISEWVSGNEQFF | TGTGCCATCAGTGAGTGGGTTTCGGGGAATGAGCAGTTCTTC
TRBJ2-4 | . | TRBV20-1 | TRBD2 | CSATDGRVAKNIQYF | TGCAGTGCTACCGACGGGAGGGTAGCCAAAAACATTCAGTACTTC
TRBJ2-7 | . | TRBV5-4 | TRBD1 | CASSLGGQVFPEQYF | TGTGCCAGCAGCTTGGGGGGACAGGTATTTCCCGAGCAGTACTTC
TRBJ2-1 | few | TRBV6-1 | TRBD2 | CASRFPGLAGHNEQFF | TGTGCCAGCAGATTTCCGGGACTAGCGGGACACAATGAGCAGTTCTTC
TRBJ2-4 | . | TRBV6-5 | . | CASSYTLASQNIQYF | TGTGCCAGCAGTTACACCCTAGCCTCTCAAAACATTCAGTACTTC
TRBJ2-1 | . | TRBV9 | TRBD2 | CASSTGLGPFNEQFF | TGTGCCAGCAGCACGGGACTAGGGCCCTTCAATGAGCAGTTCTTC
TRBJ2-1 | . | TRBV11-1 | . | CASSDDSHNEQFF | TGTGCCAGCAGCGACGACAGCCACAATGAGCAGTTCTTC
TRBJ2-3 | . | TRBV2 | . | CASSGYRETDTQYF | TGTGCCAGCAGTGGCTACAGGGAAACCGATACGCAGTATTTT
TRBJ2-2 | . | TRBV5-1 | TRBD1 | CASSWTGSNTGELFF | TGCGCCAGCAGCTGGACAGGGTCCAACACCGGGGAGCTGTTTTTT
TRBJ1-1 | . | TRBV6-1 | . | CASRWGHRGRADTEAFF | TGTGCCAGCAGATGGGGACACCGGGGCAGGGCGGACACTGAAGCTTTCTTT
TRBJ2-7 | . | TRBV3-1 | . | CASSQDLGGGEQYF | TGTGCCAGCAGCCAAGATCTTGGGGGTGGCGAGCAGTACTTC
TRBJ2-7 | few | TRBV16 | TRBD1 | CASSQGTGGLYEQYF | TGTGCCAGCAGTCAGGGGACAGGGGGCCTCTACGAGCAGTACTTC
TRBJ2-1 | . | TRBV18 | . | CASSPSIYNEQFF | TGTGCCAGCTCACCGTCCATCTACAATGAGCAGTTCTTC
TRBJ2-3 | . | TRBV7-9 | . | CASSLGPWAGGGTQYF | TGTGCCAGCAGCTTAGGCCCCTGGGCAGGGGGGGGTACGCAGTATTTT
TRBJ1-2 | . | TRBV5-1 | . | CASSYREENYGYTF | TGCGCCAGCAGTTACAGGGAAGAGAACTATGGCTACACCTTC
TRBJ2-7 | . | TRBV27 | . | CASSGSGVFEEQYF | TGTGCCAGCAGTGGGTCAGGGGTATTTGAGGAGCAGTACTTC
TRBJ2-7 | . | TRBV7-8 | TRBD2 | CASSWSGGPNYEQYF | TGTGCCAGCAGCTGGAGCGGGGGGCCAAACTACGAGCAGTACTTC
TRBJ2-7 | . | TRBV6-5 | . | CASSYLSQRSYEQYF | TGTGCCAGCAGTTATCTGAGCCAAAGATCCTACGAGCAGTACTTC
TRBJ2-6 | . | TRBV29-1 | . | CSVQGPPPGANVLTF | TGCAGCGTTCAGGGGCCCCCCCCTGGGGCCAACGTCCTGACTTTC
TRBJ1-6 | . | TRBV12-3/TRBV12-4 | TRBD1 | CASSTGQVNSPLHF | TGTGCCAGCAGCACCGGACAGGTGAATTCACCCCTCCACTTT
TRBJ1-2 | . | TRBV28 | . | CASSLYRTLNYGYTF | TGTGCCAGCAGTTTATATCGGACACTTAACTATGGCTACACCTTC
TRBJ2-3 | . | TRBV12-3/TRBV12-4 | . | CASRKTDTQYF | TGTGCCAGCAGGAAAACAGATACGCAGTATTTT
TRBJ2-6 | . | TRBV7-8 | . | CASSPGQGSGANVLTF | TGTGCCAGCAGCCCCGGGCAGGGTTCTGGGGCCAACGTCCTGACTTTC
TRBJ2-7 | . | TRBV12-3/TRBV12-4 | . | CASSRTGGYDEQYF | TGTGCCAGCAGCAGGACAGGAGGGTACGACGAGCAGTACTTC
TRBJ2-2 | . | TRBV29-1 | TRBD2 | CSVEAGVTGELFF | TGCAGCGTCGAAGCGGGAGTCACCGGGGAGCTGTTTTTT
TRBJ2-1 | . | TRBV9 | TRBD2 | CASSHASGGTNEQFF | TGTGCCAGCAGCCACGCTAGCGGGGGCACGAATGAGCAGTTCTTC
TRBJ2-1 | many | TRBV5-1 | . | CASSLAGVEGLYNEQFF | TGCGCCAGCAGCTTGGCCGGCGTAGAGGGCCTGTACAATGAGCAGTTCTTC